This T cell receptor beta chain was identified during a study of blood T cell repertoires in COVID-19 (dated by TCRdb to 2018 to 2020). With respect to the entire study: Samples covering the acute and convalescent phases of COVID-19 were provided by collaborators in the United States, Italy and Spain. Sample metadata almost always included a de-identified subject ID, COVID-19 status, age in years and sex. The samples were drawn from two sources: the first 160 participants of the ongoing ImmuneRACE study, and approximately 1,300 subjects contributed by 6 global collaborators. The dataset comprised deeply sampled blood TCRbeta repertoires from subjects exposed to, actively infected with, or recovered from COVID-19. Where available, HLA class I and class II types were taken from metadata supplied by the sample provider and were not determined by assay-based typing. The material from the prospective study consisted of cDNA or gDNA derived from T cells, B-cell-depleted T cells, or PBMCs. The repertoires were released in a freely available public database intended as a resource for research on the immune response to SARS-CoV-2.

The immunoSEQ Assay, a bias-controlled multiplex PCR, was used to amplify TCRbeta CDR3 regions from genomic DNA. The authors' pipeline ran thus. Within the assay, amplification of reference gene primers was used to estimate how many nucleated cells each sample contained. Sequence reads were collapsed and filtered to measure the absolute abundance of every unique TCRbeta CDR3 rearrangement. For each sample, productive Simpson clonality was calculated by taking the square root of Simpson's diversity index across productive rearrangements. TCRdb's version of the immuneACCESS table is confined to in-frame rearrangements and falls short of the full clone set. An unresolved V gene accounts for under half of the shortfall where checked; the remainder is of unknown origin. The V and J calls and clone size were taken over from that table, and D and trimming were inferred from the DNA. Recorded for this sample are roughly 77,000 clones; 76% of them occurred a single time. The ten biggest clones cover approximately 15% of the sample.

One collaborating source in Seattle enrolled patients during active infection and followed them longitudinally through the course of disease. Each collaborating institution followed its own protocols to collect whole blood in K2EDTA tubes. For TCRbeta analysis, collaborators shipped samples in one of three forms: frozen whole blood, isolated PBMCs, or DNA extracted from either of those sample types. On this clone itself: The antigen it binds to is not known. Qualities for individual bases were not recorded, and no much larger clone is one base off.

Counted from cysteine to phenylalanine, this CDR3 has 14 amino acids. The sequence is cut down to CDR3 DNA, 42 bases in frame from base 1. V loses 7 bases, J loses 2 bases, and the germline ends lie 14 bases apart. The germline V gene (reference sequence) gives CDR1 as SGHNT and CDR2 as YYREEE. The full study reports these points: The amount of clinical and demographic metadata varied by source and participant and was provided uncurated.

The V and J segments used are TRBV5-4 and TRBJ2-3; the D segment could be TRBD2, given 6 matching bases. Sequenced: peripheral blood. This clonotype originated in a man aged 55 to 70 with COVID-19, enrolled during active disease. The DNA sequence reads TGTGCCAGCGCCCGGGACTCGAACACAGATACGCAGTATTTT. Protein translation: CASARDSNTDTQYF.